These 3 T cell receptor beta chains share one sample of origin, sequenced in a study of cytomegalovirus exposure and HLA in healthy donors. PCR involved 60 Vbeta and 13 Jbeta primers. Sequencing was performed with immunoSEQ multiplex PCR; in TCRdb, only in-frame clones are kept and a portion is missing. The sample shows about 160,000 clones, around 83% of them seen only once. Input material: PBMCs. All receptors come from a girl aged 2-9 years in good health and CMV-seropositive.

This chain links TRBV5-4 with TRBJ2-3, with 9 bases that match TRBD2. The germline V gene encodes CDR1 SGHNT and CDR2 YYREEE (reference sequence). V was clipped by 7 bases and J by 3 bases; unmatched bases: 6. The CDR3 length is 14 residues. The CDR3 sequence: CASQRREGTDTQYF. The CDR3 region has the DNA TGTGCCAGCCAGAGGCGGGAGGGAACAGATACGCAGTATTTT.

The chain links TRBV9 to TRBJ2-3; 16 bases fit TRBD2. With V trimmed by 4 bases and J by 5 bases, 7 bases remained unmatched. CDR1 is SGDLS and CDR2 is YYNGEE in the germline V gene. The CDR3 consists of 17 residues. The CDR3 bases are TGTGCCAGCAGCCCTGGGACTAGCGGGAGGGCCATAGATACGCAGTATTTT. Its translation: CASSPGTSGRAIDTQYF.

The CDR3 reads CASSLVAGVSVDTQYF. The CDR3, as DNA: TGTGCCAGCAGCTTAGTGGCGGGAGTCTCGGTAGATACGCAGTATTTT. The chain recombines TRBV7-9 with TRBJ2-3, with 7 bases matching TRBD2. The CDR3 is made up of 16 amino acids. Germline-derived CDR1 and CDR2 are SEHNR and FQNEAQ (reference sequence). V lost 1 base and J lost 5; bases outside the gene matches: 9.